The clone carrying this TCR beta chain has a single count. What it recognizes is unknown. Autoimmunity was present in every CD3G-deficient patient, worse in two. Patients aged 2 to 39 years had fewer naive and more memory CD4+ and CD8+ T cells. Sorting split CD4+ cells into CD25-high CD127-low Tregs and CD25-low CD127-high conventional T cells. Germline-derived CDR1 and CDR2 are MNHNS and SASEGT. CDR3 length: 15 amino acids. V was pared by 5 bases and J by 5 bases, with 11 bases of the junction left unmatched. This entry is derived from a study of regulatory T cells. Whole-study findings and limits: In CD3G-deficient patients, conventional CD4+ T cells were enriched for hydrophobic CDR3 residues at positions 6 and 7. Skewed V and J usage and few unique V-J pairs marked patient repertoires, most in Tregs.

The primer mix had 52 TRBV and 13 TRBJ primers. Repertoires were generated with immunoSEQ multiplex PCR, while TCRdb's copy carries only in-frame clones and drops some. The sample records tens of thousands of clones, approximately 91% being singletons. The chain couples TRBV6-1 to TRBJ2-7; TRBD1 matches at 8 bases. Sequencing was performed on conventional CD4+ T cells sorted from blood. The sequence was obtained from a child between 5 and 17 years old with CD3G deficiency. Here the CDR3 reads CASSRTGTGPNEQYF. CDR3 DNA sequence: TGTGCCAGCAGTAGAACCGGGACAGGTCCCAACGAGCAGTACTTC.